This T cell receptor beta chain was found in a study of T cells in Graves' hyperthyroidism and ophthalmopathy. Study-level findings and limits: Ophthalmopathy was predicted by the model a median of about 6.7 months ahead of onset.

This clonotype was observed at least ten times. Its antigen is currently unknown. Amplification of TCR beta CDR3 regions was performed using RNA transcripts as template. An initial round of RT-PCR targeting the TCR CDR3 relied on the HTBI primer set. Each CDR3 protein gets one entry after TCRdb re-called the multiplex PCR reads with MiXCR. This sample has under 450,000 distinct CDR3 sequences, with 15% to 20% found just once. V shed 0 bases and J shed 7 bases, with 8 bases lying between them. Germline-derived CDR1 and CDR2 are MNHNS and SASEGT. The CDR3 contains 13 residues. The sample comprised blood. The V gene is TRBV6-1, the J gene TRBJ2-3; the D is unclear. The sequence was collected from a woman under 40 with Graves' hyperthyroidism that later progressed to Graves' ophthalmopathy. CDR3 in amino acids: CASSEAMAYTQYF. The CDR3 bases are TGTGCCAGCAGTGAAGCGATGGCGTATACGCAGTATTTT.